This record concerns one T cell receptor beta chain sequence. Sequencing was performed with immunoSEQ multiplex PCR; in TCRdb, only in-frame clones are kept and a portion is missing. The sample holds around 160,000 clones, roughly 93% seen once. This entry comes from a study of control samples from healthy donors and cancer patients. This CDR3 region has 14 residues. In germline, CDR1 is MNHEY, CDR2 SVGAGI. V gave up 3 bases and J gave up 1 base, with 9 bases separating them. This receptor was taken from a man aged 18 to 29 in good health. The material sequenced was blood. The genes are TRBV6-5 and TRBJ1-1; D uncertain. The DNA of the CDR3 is TGTGCCAGCAGTTATCTAGGTGGGAACACTGAAGCTTTCTTT. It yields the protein CASSYLGGNTEAFF.